The 30 T cell receptor beta chains in this list originate from one sample, sequenced in a study of neoadjuvant anti-PD-1 for oral cavity cancer. Time point indicated: after neoadjuvant nivolumab, at surgical resection. Method: immunoSEQ multiplex PCR; TCRdb's copy keeps in-frame clones and lacks some. This sample has some 15,000 clones, with 65% to 80% found just once. Material: PBMCs, obtained after nivolumab (anti-PD-1) treatment. The source is a person aged 40 to 85 with oral cavity squamous cell carcinoma.

The table lists this clone with a count of one. The chain carries TRBV9 and TRBJ2-5; D may correspond to TRBD1 or TRBD2 (5 bases each). Per germline, CDR1 SGDLS and CDR2 YYNGEE. This CDR3 region has 16 residues. Trimming left V 2 bases short and J 9 bases short, with 23 bases between. The CDR3 loop is CASSVGLEGRRASQYF. The CDR3 coding sequence is TGTGCCAGCAGCGTCGGGCTCGAGGGACGCCGTGCGTCCCAGTACTTC.

This chain links TRBV27 with TRBJ2-1, with 8 bases matching TRBD2. CDR3 size: 15 residues. Germline lookup yields CDR1 MNHEY and CDR2 SMNVEV (reference sequence). J lost 0 bases, V lost 7 bases, and 5 bases had no gene match. The DNA of the CDR3 is TGTGCCAGCAAAACTAGCGGCCGCTCCTACAATGAGCAGTTCTTC. Translated: CASKTSGRSYNEQFF.

The V gene is TRBV6-6, the J gene TRBJ2-2, with 8 bases fitting TRBD1. There are 16 residues in the CDR3. Per the germline V gene, CDR1 is MNHNY and CDR2 is SVGAGI (reference sequence). V shed 6 bases and J 5 bases; nucleotides not matched to a gene: 11. The CDR3 loop is CASRTPDRVYTGELFF. The CDR3 DNA follows: TGTGCCAGCAGAACCCCGGACAGGGTTTATACCGGGGAGCTGTTTTTT.

This clone was observed a handful of times. The chain links TRBV30 to TRBJ1-1; no firm D call. V was cut by 8 bases and J by 1 base, with 14 bases left in between. The CDR3 totals 13 residues. The V gene's germline CDR1 is GTSNPN and CDR2 SVGIG (reference sequence). As DNA, the CDR3 is TGTGCCCACGAAGCGGCCCGGAACACTGAAGCTTTCTTT. Translated: CAHEAARNTEAFF.

The chain is built from TRBV4-1 and TRBJ2-6, with D tentatively TRBD1 (6 bases). CDR3 length: 18 amino acids. V lost 4 bases, J lost 0 bases, and 16 bases lay in between. Germline CDR1 reads MGHRA; CDR2 reads YSYEKL. The CDR3 loop is CASSPAGTKRSGANVLTF. The CDR3 DNA sequence: TGCGCCAGCAGCCCGGCCGGGACAAAACGCTCTGGGGCCAACGTCCTGACTTTC.

This clone was counted only a few times. This chain connects TRBV7-6 to TRBJ2-2; TRBD1 matches at 8 bases. The CDR3 totals 15 residues. The germline gives CDR1 SGHVS, CDR2 FNYEAQ. Trimming removed 1 base from V and 3 bases from J; junction bases left unmatched: 1. The CDR3 loop reads CASSLGQGHTGELFF. CDR3 nucleotides: TGTGCCAGCAGCTTAGGACAGGGGCACACCGGGGAGCTGTTTTTT.

The chain links TRBV2 to TRBJ2-7, with TRBD1 identical over 7 bases. The CDR3 consists of 13 residues. The V segment lost 11 bases and the J segment 3 bases; nucleotides outside the gene matches: 10. CDR1 and CDR2 from the germline V gene are SNHLY and FYNNEI. The DNA of the CDR3 is TGTGCCGCCCATAGGGGACAGCGCTACGAGCAGTACTTC. As protein: CAAHRGQRYEQYF.

The chain is built from TRBV30 and TRBJ1-2, with 11 bases lining up with TRBD1. CDR3 length: 13 residues. V was clipped by 5 bases and J by 8 bases; unmatched bases: 7. Germline CDR1 and CDR2: GTSNPN and SVGIG (reference sequence). CDR3 sequence (DNA): TGTGCCTGGGAAGGACAGGGGGCGGGAGGCTACACCTTC. Its protein product is CAWEGQGAGGYTF. Looking up the rest from reference TRBV30 and TRBJ1-2 gives the full variable domain: SQTIHQWPATLVQPVGSPLSLECTVEGTSNPNLYWYRQAAGRGLQLLFYSVGIGQISSEVPQNLSASRPQDRQFILSSKKLLLSDSGFYLCAWEGQGAGGYTFGSGTRLTVV.

The genes are TRBV7-3 and TRBJ2-1; D tentatively fits TRBD1 or TRBD2 (5 bases each). V gave up 4 bases and J gave up 7 bases, with 17 bases separating them. The CDR3 sequence is 15 residues long. Germline CDR1 and CDR2: SGHTA and FQGTGA. The CDR3 is CASSSNRLEGNEQFF. The DNA for the CDR3 is TGTGCCAGCAGCTCTAACCGCCTAGAGGGGAATGAGCAGTTCTTC.

The rearrangement links TRBV11-2 to TRBJ1-2; 8 bases map to TRBD1. V trimming: 1 base; J trimming: 2 bases; junction bases outside the gene matches: 9. The germline CDR1 and CDR2 sequences are SGHAT and FQNNGV. This CDR3 contains 17 residues. CDR3 residues: CASSLAGGGLWNYGYTF. The CDR3 DNA is TGTGCCAGCAGCTTAGCAGGGGGCGGTTTATGGAACTATGGCTACACCTTC.

This clone was seen a handful of times. The chain employs TRBV2 and TRBJ1-5; maybe TRBD1 (5 bases). The germline CDR1 and CDR2 sequences are SNHLY and FYNNEI. Trimming removed 6 bases at V and 1 base at J, with 13 bases between. CDR3 length equals 15 residues. The CDR3 spells CASRMSWDSNQPQHF. CDR3 coding DNA: TGTGCCAGCAGAATGTCTTGGGACAGCAATCAGCCCCAGCATTTT.

V and J are TRBV6-5 and TRBJ1-1; the D is unclear. Germline CDR1 is MNHEY and CDR2 is SVGAGI. Trimming took 0 bases from V and 6 from J, leaving 14 bases between them. The CDR3 runs to 15 residues. CDR3 protein: CASSYSTQAGAEAFF. CDR3 DNA sequence: TGTGCCAGCAGTTACTCGACGCAGGCTGGGGCTGAAGCTTTCTTT.

The J gene is TRBJ2-3, the V gene TRBV7-8; unclear D gene. V was trimmed by 2 bases and J by 5 bases, leaving 5 bases between them. This CDR3 comprises 12 residues. Germline V lookup: CDR1 SGHVS, CDR2 FQNEAQ. The CDR3 region has the DNA TGTGCCAGCAGCTTAAATATAGATACGCAGTATTTT. Translating it yields CASSLNIDTQYF.

The chain couples TRBV5-1 to TRBJ1-2; 8 bases are shared with TRBD1. CDR3 length equals 13 residues. With 3 bases clipped from V and 3 bases from J, the junction kept 1 base outside the gene matches. The germline gives CDR1 SGHRS, CDR2 YFSETQ. The CDR3 DNA reads TGCGCCAGCAGCTCGACAGGGGACTATGGCTACACCTTC. Its translation is CASSSTGDYGYTF.

V usage is TRBV5-1 and J usage is TRBJ2-3, with TRBD2 matching 7 bases. The CDR3 length is 17 residues. Germline-derived CDR1 and CDR2 are SGHRS and YFSETQ. V was pared by 0 bases and J by 1 base, with 8 bases of the junction left unmatched. CDR3 DNA: TGCGCCAGCAGCTTGGGGCCCCGGGCGGGGGGCACAGATACGCAGTATTTT. It translates to CASSLGPRAGGTDTQYF.

This chain joins TRBV29-1 and TRBJ1-2; maybe TRBD1 (5 bases). The CDR3 has 11 residues. With 7 bases removed from V and 1 base from J, the gap between germline ends came to 7 bases. Germline loops: CDR1 SQVTM, CDR2 ANQGSEA. In DNA form, the CDR3 reads TGCAGCGCAGGGATTAACTATGGCTACACCTTC. Encoded protein: CSAGINYGYTF.

A remark on this clone: A junction end diverges from the germline sequence, so it may reflect a read error. This sequence joins TRBV4-2 and TRBJ2-7, with D tentatively TRBD2 (6 bases). Germline V gives CDR1 LGHNA, CDR2 YNFKEQ. The CDR3 extends over 13 amino acids. Here the CDR3 reads CASRQGTSGRQYF. The CDR3 bases are TGTGCCAGCAGACAAGGGACTTCGGGCAGGCAGTACTTC.

This clone has only a few counts. The rearrangement uses TRBV7-9 and TRBJ1-1, with D maybe TRBD1 (6 bases). This CDR3 contains 15 residues. V dropped 4 bases and J dropped 0 bases, with 12 bases sitting between them. Germline V gene lookup returns CDR1 SEHNR and CDR2 FQNEAQ (reference sequence). The CDR3 DNA is TGTGCCAGCAGCTCCCCACAGGGTTTGAACACTGAAGCTTTCTTT. It is translated as CASSSPQGLNTEAFF. Supplemented by reference TRBV7-9 and TRBJ1-1, the full variable domain reads DTGVSQNPRHKITKRGQNVTFRCDPISEHNRLYWYRQTLGQGPEFLTYFQNEAQLEKSRLLSDRFSAERPKGSFSTLEIQRTEQGDSAMYLCASSSPQGLNTEAFFGQGTRLTVV.

The chain carries TRBV7-9 and TRBJ2-5; weak D call: TRBD2 (5 bases). Trimming removed 5 bases from V and 5 bases from J, with 18 bases in between. Per germline, CDR1 SEHNR and CDR2 FQNEAQ (reference sequence). The CDR3 contains 15 residues. CDR3 nucleotides: TGTGCCAGCAGCCCCCTGGACCCCCCGGGGGAGACCCAGTACTTC. Amino acid sequence: CASSPLDPPGETQYF. Looking up the rest from reference TRBV7-9 and TRBJ2-5 gives the full variable domain: DTGVSQNPRHKITKRGQNVTFRCDPISEHNRLYWYRQTLGQGPEFLTYFQNEAQLEKSRLLSDRFSAERPKGSFSTLEIQRTEQGDSAMYLCASSPLDPPGETQYFGPGTRLLVL.

The gene calls are TRBV27 and TRBJ2-1; D call uncertain. V was pared by 2 bases and J by 2 bases, with 10 bases between. CDR3 size: 15 residues. Germline CDR1 reads MNHEY; CDR2 reads SMNVEV (reference sequence). CDR3 sequence reads: CASSLGGHTYNEQFF. The CDR3 DNA reads as TGTGCCAGCAGTTTAGGTGGGCATACCTACAATGAGCAGTTCTTC.

This chain connects TRBV6-5 to TRBJ2-2, with D unresolved. The CDR3 totals 15 residues. Germline CDR1 reads MNHEY; CDR2 reads SVGAGI. V was pared by 7 bases and J by 0 bases, with 12 bases between. CDR3 nucleotide sequence: TGTGCCAGCAACCCGGTAACTACGAACACCGGGGAGCTGTTTTTT. Translating it yields CASNPVTTNTGELFF.

The J gene is TRBJ2-7, the V gene TRBV5-1, with 8 bases identical to TRBD2. Germline CDR1 and CDR2: SGHRS and YFSETQ. This CDR3 is built from 15 residues. V lost 0 bases, J lost 6 bases, and 8 bases stayed unmatched. The CDR3 reads CASSLGAPTSAEQYF. In DNA, the CDR3 is TGCGCCAGCAGCTTGGGAGCCCCGACTAGCGCCGAGCAGTACTTC.

The chain has TRBV7-8 and TRBJ1-2, with D possibly being TRBD1 (6 bases). CDR1 and CDR2 from the germline V gene are SGHVS and FQNEAQ. This CDR3 contains 17 residues. The germline V and J ends were trimmed by 2 bases and 5 bases, with 21 bases remaining between them. CDR3: CASSLMGRGGIVYGYTF. CDR3 coding DNA: TGTGCCAGCAGCTTAATGGGGCGCGGGGGCATCGTATATGGCTACACCTTC.

This chain joins TRBV6-5 and TRBJ2-5; the match to TRBD2 covers 8 bases. The CDR3 is made up of 16 amino acids. Unmatched junction bases numbered 11, after V lost 4 bases and J lost 4 bases. Germline lookup yields CDR1 MNHEY and CDR2 SVGAGI. The CDR3 bases are TGTGCCAGCAGTTCCTACGCCGGCGGGGGGCGAGAGACCCAGTACTTC. Protein sequence: CASSSYAGGGRETQYF.

The V gene is TRBV7-8, the J gene TRBJ1-5; 12 bases line up with TRBD1. Trimming at V came to 2 bases and at J to 7 bases, leaving 6 bases not matched to a gene. From germline, CDR1 is SGHVS and CDR2 FQNEAQ. The CDR3 contains 16 residues. CDR3 bases: TGTGCCAGCAGCTTAAGGGACAGGGGGCCAAGACAGCCCCAGCATTTT. Protein product: CASSLRDRGPRQPQHF.

The V and J genes are TRBV5-6 and TRBJ2-7, with a weak D call TRBD2 (6 bases). Deletions cut 0 bases from V and 3 bases from J, with 10 bases between. The CDR3 consists of 14 residues. Germline V gene lookup returns CDR1 SGHDT and CDR2 YYEEEE. This CDR3 is CASSLGGDFYEQYF. The DNA of the CDR3 is TGTGCCAGCAGCTTGGGCGGGGATTTCTACGAGCAGTACTTC.

The gene calls are TRBV6-5 and TRBJ2-2; D perhaps matches TRBD2 (7 bases). Germline V gene sequence: CDR1 MNHEY, CDR2 SVGAGI. This CDR3 comprises 15 residues. V was pared by 7 bases and J by 7 bases, with 19 bases between. CDR3 in amino acids: CASNLRGGQGGELFF. The CDR3 nucleotides are TGTGCCAGCAATTTAAGGGGGGGCCAAGGCGGGGAGCTGTTTTTT.

The chain couples TRBV7-9 to TRBJ2-1, with D possibly matching TRBD1 (6 bases). V shed 5 bases and J shed 0 bases, with 11 bases lying between them. The CDR3 runs 15 residues. CDR1 SEHNR and CDR2 FQNEAQ come from the germline V gene (reference sequence). CDR3 nucleotide sequence: TGTGCCAGCAGCCTTACAGGGAGCTCCTACAATGAGCAGTTCTTC. This sequence encodes CASSLTGSSYNEQFF.

This rearrangement joins TRBV30 to TRBJ1-3; D is unresolved. This CDR3 contains 13 residues. Per germline, CDR1 GTSNPN and CDR2 SVGIG (reference sequence). The ends were cut back, 3 bases at V and 3 bases at J, with 9 bases in the middle. CDR3 in amino acids: CAWSPGLGNTIYF. CDR3 nucleotides: TGTGCCTGGAGCCCCGGGCTTGGAAACACCATATATTTT.

The chain combines TRBV7-9 with TRBJ2-5; 7 bases are shared with TRBD2. The CDR3 contains 17 residues. After removal of 4 bases from V and 5 bases from J, the junction contained 16 bases not matched to a gene. Per the germline V gene, CDR1 is SEHNR and CDR2 is FQNEAQ (reference sequence). The CDR3 protein is CASSSVGSGLRWETQYF. The CDR3 DNA is TGTGCCAGCAGCTCCGTTGGTAGCGGGCTCAGATGGGAGACCCAGTACTTC.